Listed here are 20 T cell receptor beta chains from one sample, sequenced in a study of CD8 T cells in Susac syndrome. Reverse transcription of about 0.5 to 1 ug RNA used random hexamers. TCRdb redid the calling of the immunoSEQ multiplex PCR reads with MiXCR, one entry per CDR3 protein. The repertoire holds tens of thousands of distinct CDR3 sequences, with just under 95% as singletons. Sequenced sample: CD4+ T cells from PBMCs. Every receptor here comes from a human donor with Susac syndrome.

The J gene is TRBJ1-1, the V gene TRBV4-1; 9 bases align to TRBD1. With 4 bases clipped from V and 0 bases from J, the junction kept 9 bases outside the gene matches. Germline lookup yields CDR1 MGHRA and CDR2 YSYEKL. This CDR3 spans 17 amino acids. CDR3 region: CASSPRWTGELNTEAFF. The DNA for the CDR3 is TGCGCCAGCAGCCCACGATGGACAGGGGAACTGAACACTGAAGCTTTCTTT.

The CDR3 region has the DNA TGTGCCAGCAGCTTAGATCTGGGGGCCGACGAGCAGTACTTC. The encoded protein is CASSLDLGADEQYF. The chain couples TRBV7-9 to TRBJ2-7, with TRBD1 as a possible D gene (6 bases). The germline CDR1 and CDR2 sequences are SEHNR and FQNEAQ (reference sequence). The CDR3 sequence is 14 residues long. The germline V and J ends were trimmed by 1 base and 5 bases, with 12 bases remaining between them.

This rearrangement joins TRBV20-1 to TRBJ1-6; weak D call: TRBD1 (5 bases). This CDR3 is 11 amino acids long. Trimming shortened V by 3 bases and J by 10 bases, and 7 bases separated the two germline ends. The germline CDR1 and CDR2 sequences are DFQATT and SNEGSKA (reference sequence). The CDR3 sequence: CSASGDSPLHF. The CDR3 region has the DNA TGCAGTGCTAGCGGGGACTCACCCCTCCACTTT.

This chain uses TRBV6-2 or TRBV6-3 with TRBJ1-1, with D possibly being TRBD1 (5 bases). V was pared by 8 bases and J by 4 bases, with 11 bases between. Germline V lookup: CDR1 MNHEY, CDR2 SVGEGT. The CDR3 has 12 residues. The CDR3 here is CASEGIGTEAFF. The CDR3 bases are TGTGCCAGCGAGGGGATCGGCACTGAAGCTTTCTTT.

The genes are TRBV20-1 and TRBJ1-3; tentatively, D is TRBD1 (5 bases). The CDR3 runs to 14 residues. Looked up from germline, CDR1 is DFQATT and CDR2 is SNEGSKA (reference sequence). Trimming pared 0 bases from V and 0 bases from J, leaving 6 bases between. CDR3 in amino acids: CSARDQGSGNTIYF. As DNA, the CDR3 is TGCAGTGCTAGAGATCAGGGCTCTGGAAACACCATATATTTT.

The V call is TRBV15, the J call TRBJ1-1; 11 nucleotides agree with TRBD1. The germline V gene encodes CDR1 LNHNV and CDR2 YYDKDF (reference sequence). J lost 5 bases, V lost 3 bases, and 11 bases had no gene match. The CDR3 totals 17 residues. The CDR3 reads CATSREGTGGRRTEAFF. The DNA of the CDR3 is TGTGCCACCAGCAGGGAAGGGACAGGGGGGAGGAGGACTGAAGCTTTCTTT.

J is TRBJ1-2 and V is TRBV4-3; 7 bases are a match to TRBD1. After removal of 1 base from V and 2 bases from J, the junction contained 7 bases not matched to a gene. The CDR3 has 16 residues. The germline V gene has CDR1 LGHNA and CDR2 YSLEER. CDR3 in amino acids: CASSQGWVGGNYGYTF. The CDR3 DNA reads TGCGCCAGCAGCCAAGGCTGGGTAGGGGGCAACTATGGCTACACCTTC.

J is TRBJ2-2 and V is TRBV9; the match to TRBD2 covers 10 bases. Germline trimming cut 3 bases from V and 7 bases from J; bases unmatched to any gene: 6. The CDR3 has 15 residues. Germline V gives CDR1 SGDLS, CDR2 YYNGEE. CDR3 bases: TGTGCCAGCAGCGCCGGGACTAGCGAAGGCGGGGAGCTGTTTTTT. Protein product: CASSAGTSEGGELFF.

This rearrangement joins TRBV7-8 to TRBJ2-1; TRBD2 matches at 9 bases. Germline CDR1 is SGHVS and CDR2 is FQNEAQ. The trim removed 5 bases at V and 6 bases at J, leaving 8 bases unmatched. The CDR3 is 15 residues long. CDR3 amino acids: CASSASRGGPNEQFF. CDR3 bases: TGTGCCAGCAGCGCCTCGCGGGGGGGCCCCAATGAGCAGTTCTTC.

The chain carries TRBV5-8 and TRBJ1-1, with 10 bases aligning to TRBD1. The CDR3 totals 15 residues. Losses at the gene ends were 5 bases for V and 7 bases for J; bases not matched to a gene: 11. Germline-derived CDR1 and CDR2 are SGHTS and YDEGEE. The CDR3 loop is CASRLAGQGLIEAFF. The CDR3 nucleotides are TGTGCCAGCAGGCTTGCGGGACAGGGGCTTATTGAAGCTTTCTTT.

The chain recombines TRBV6-5 with TRBJ1-1; D is uncertain. CDR3 length: 12 residues. Germline CDR1 reads MNHEY; CDR2 reads SVGAGI. Trimming pared 6 bases from V and 6 bases from J, leaving 11 bases between. The CDR3 spells CASSANRAEAFF. The CDR3 DNA is TGTGCCAGCAGCGCTAACCGAGCTGAAGCTTTCTTT.

The chain couples TRBV5-6 to TRBJ2-3; maybe TRBD2 (6 bases). The CDR3 spans 13 residues. Germline V gene sequence: CDR1 SGHDT, CDR2 YYEEEE. V shed 3 bases and J shed 3 bases, with 8 bases lying between them. CDR3 in amino acids: CASSSGRTDTQYF. For the CDR3, the DNA is TGTGCCAGCAGCTCGGGGAGGACAGATACGCAGTATTTT.

This chain connects TRBV7-2 to TRBJ2-1; 11 bases match TRBD2. Trimming removed 10 bases from V and 3 bases from J; junction bases left unmatched: 8. This CDR3 is 15 amino acids long. From germline, CDR1 is SGHTA and CDR2 FQGNSA. The CDR3 bases are TGTGCCACCACCCTGACTAGCGGGGTCTACAATGAGCAGTTCTTC. Translating it yields CATTLTSGVYNEQFF.

This sequence joins TRBV3-1 and TRBJ2-7; 8 nucleotides align to TRBD1. With 4 bases clipped from V and 2 bases from J, the junction kept 10 bases outside the gene matches. CDR3 size: 16 residues. CDR1 LGHDT and CDR2 YNNKEL come from the germline V gene (reference sequence). The CDR3 DNA sequence: TGTGCCAGCAGCCGACAACCGGGACAGGTGGCCTACGAGCAGTACTTC. The encoded protein is CASSRQPGQVAYEQYF.

The V gene is TRBV11-2, the J gene TRBJ2-7; the match to TRBD1 covers 10 bases. Germline CDR1 and CDR2: SGHAT and FQNNGV. CDR3 length: 15 residues. The V gene end was trimmed by 4 bases and the J gene end by 2 bases; junction bases not matched to a gene: 5. The CDR3 DNA reads TGTGCCAGCAGCTCCCCGGGACAGGGGACCTACGAGCAGTACTTC. Amino acids: CASSSPGQGTYEQYF.

The chain has TRBV3-1 and TRBJ2-2; D may be TRBD2 (5 bases). In germline, CDR1 is LGHDT, CDR2 YNNKEL (reference sequence). The CDR3 spans 15 residues. V was clipped by 4 bases and J by 4 bases, with 13 bases between them. In DNA, the CDR3 is TGTGCCAGCAGCCGCACGTCGGGGAGCACCGGGGAGCTGTTTTTT. It specifies CASSRTSGSTGELFF.

V usage is TRBV2 and J usage is TRBJ2-1; 9 bases are shared with TRBD2. Unmatched junction bases numbered 3, after V lost 1 base and J lost 5 bases. This CDR3 has 15 amino acids. Germline V gene lookup returns CDR1 SNHLY and CDR2 FYNNEI. The CDR3 region is CASSEERGAHNEQFF. In DNA form, the CDR3 reads TGTGCCAGCAGTGAAGAGCGGGGGGCCCACAATGAGCAGTTCTTC.

The chain carries TRBV7-3 and TRBJ2-3; no definite D call. With 2 bases removed from V and 6 bases from J, the gap between germline ends came to 6 bases. Germline-derived CDR1 and CDR2 are SGHTA and FQGTGA. This CDR3 region has 12 residues. CDR3 protein: CASSLSLDTQYF. CDR3 nucleotide sequence: TGTGCCAGCAGCTTATCGCTCGATACGCAGTATTTT.

The chain joins TRBV27 to TRBJ2-1, with 9 bases matching TRBD2. This CDR3 region has 13 residues. Trimming at V came to 10 bases and at J to 6 bases, leaving 7 bases not matched to a gene. The germline V gene encodes CDR1 MNHEY and CDR2 SMNVEV (reference sequence). The CDR3 is CATGTSKGNEQFF. DNA of the CDR3: TGTGCCACCGGGACTAGCAAGGGCAATGAGCAGTTCTTC.

V usage is TRBV9 and J usage is TRBJ1-2; D is unresolved. Trimming removed 0 bases at V and 6 bases at J, with 9 bases between. CDR1 is SGDLS, CDR2 YYNGEE, per germline. This CDR3 has 13 amino acids. For the CDR3, the DNA is TGTGCCAGCAGCGTAGGGATCAATCATGGCTACACCTTC. As protein: CASSVGINHGYTF.